One sample yielded the 3 T cell receptor beta chains listed below, sequenced in a study of T-cell reconstitution after alpha-beta-depleted transplantation in children. The TCRbeta library incorporated unique molecular identifiers. Each CDR3 protein gets one entry after TCRdb re-called the PCR reads with MiXCR. The sample has about 980,000 distinct CDR3 sequences, roughly 31% seen once. The material sequenced was PBMCs, mostly from graft donor cells, taken 360 days after TCRalphabeta/CD19-depleted stem cell transplant. These receptors came from a boy under two years old who had a stem cell transplant for SCID, so the T cells may come from the graft donor.

In this sample, this clonotype turned up a few times. CDR3 amino acids: CASSIETGTRETQYF. CDR3 sequence (DNA): TGTGCCAGCAGCATAGAAACCGGGACAAGAGAGACCCAGTACTTC. The chain has TRBV5-5 and TRBJ2-5; a weak D match, TRBD1 (6 bases). Germline-derived CDR1 and CDR2 are SGHKS and YYEKEE (reference sequence). V lost 4 bases and J lost 4, with 17 bases in between. This CDR3 comprises 15 residues.

A word on this clonotype: A read error may produce the germline difference seen at one junction end. The J gene is TRBJ2-1, the V gene TRBV5-1; D uncertain. The CDR3 has 14 amino acids. The V gene's germline CDR1 is SGHRS and CDR2 YFSETQ. The CDR3 DNA follows: TGCGCCAGCAGCTTCCGGGTTACCTACAATGAGCAGTTCTTT. This gives the protein CASSFRVTYNEQFF. The full variable domain, rest sourced from reference TRBV5-1 and TRBJ2-1, is KAGVTQTPRYLIKTRGQQVTLSCSPISGHRSVSWYQQTPGQGLQFLFEYFSETQRNKGNFPGRFSGRQFSNSRSEMNVSTLELGDSALYLCASSFRVTYNEQFFGPGTRLTVL.

This chain uses TRBV9 with TRBJ2-5; possibly TRBD2 for D (5 bases). Germline values: CDR1 SGDLS, CDR2 YYNGEE. Trimming removed 4 bases from V and 4 bases from J, with 14 bases in between. This CDR3 is 14 amino acids long. This CDR3 is CASSRDGGSETQYF. The CDR3 DNA follows: TGTGCCAGCAGCCGAGACGGAGGATCAGAGACCCAGTACTTC.